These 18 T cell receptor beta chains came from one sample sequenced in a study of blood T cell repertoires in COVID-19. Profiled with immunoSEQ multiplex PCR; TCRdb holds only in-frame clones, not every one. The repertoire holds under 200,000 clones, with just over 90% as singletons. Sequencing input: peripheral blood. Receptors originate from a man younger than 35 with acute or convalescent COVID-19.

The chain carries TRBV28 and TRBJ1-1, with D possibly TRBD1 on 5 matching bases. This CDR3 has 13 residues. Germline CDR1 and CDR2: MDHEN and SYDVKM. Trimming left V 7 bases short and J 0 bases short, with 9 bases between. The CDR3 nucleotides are TGTGCCAGCACAGGGTCCATGAACACTGAAGCTTTCTTT. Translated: CASTGSMNTEAFF.

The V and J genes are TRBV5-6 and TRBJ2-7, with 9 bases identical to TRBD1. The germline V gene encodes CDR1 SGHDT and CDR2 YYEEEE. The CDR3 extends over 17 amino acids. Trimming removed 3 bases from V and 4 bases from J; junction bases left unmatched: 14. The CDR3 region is CASSSQASGQGLYEQYF. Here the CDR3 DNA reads TGTGCCAGCAGCTCTCAAGCCTCGGGACAGGGTTTATACGAGCAGTACTTC.

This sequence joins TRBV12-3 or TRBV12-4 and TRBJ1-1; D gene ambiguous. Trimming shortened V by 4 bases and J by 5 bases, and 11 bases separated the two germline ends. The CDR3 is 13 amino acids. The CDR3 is CASSSRGHTEAFF. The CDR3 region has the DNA TGTGCCAGCAGTTCCAGAGGCCATACTGAAGCTTTCTTT.

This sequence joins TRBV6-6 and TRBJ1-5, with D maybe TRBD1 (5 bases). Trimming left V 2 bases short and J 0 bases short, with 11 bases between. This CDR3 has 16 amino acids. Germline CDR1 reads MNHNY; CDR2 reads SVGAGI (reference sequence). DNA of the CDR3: TGTGCCAGCAGTTACGGCCAGGGCTATAGCAATCAGCCCCAGCATTTT. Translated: CASSYGQGYSNQPQHF.

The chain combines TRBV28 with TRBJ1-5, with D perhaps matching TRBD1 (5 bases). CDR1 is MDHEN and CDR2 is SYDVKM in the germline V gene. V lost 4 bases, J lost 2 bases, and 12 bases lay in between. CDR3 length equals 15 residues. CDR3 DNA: TGTGCCAGCAGTTCCCAGGGAGGAGGCAATCAGCCCCAGCATTTT. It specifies CASSSQGGGNQPQHF.

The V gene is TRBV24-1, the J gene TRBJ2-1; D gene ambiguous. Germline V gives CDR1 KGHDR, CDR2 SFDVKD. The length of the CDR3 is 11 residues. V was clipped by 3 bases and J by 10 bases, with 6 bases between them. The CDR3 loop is CATSDNVEQFF. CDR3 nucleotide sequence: TGTGCCACCAGTGATAATGTAGAGCAGTTCTTC.

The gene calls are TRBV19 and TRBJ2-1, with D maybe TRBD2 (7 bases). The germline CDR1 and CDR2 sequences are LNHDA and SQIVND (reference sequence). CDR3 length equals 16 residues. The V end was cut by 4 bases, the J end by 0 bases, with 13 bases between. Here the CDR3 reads CASSTWGGGSYNEQFF. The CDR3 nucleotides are TGTGCCAGTAGTACCTGGGGAGGGGGCTCCTACAATGAGCAGTTCTTC.

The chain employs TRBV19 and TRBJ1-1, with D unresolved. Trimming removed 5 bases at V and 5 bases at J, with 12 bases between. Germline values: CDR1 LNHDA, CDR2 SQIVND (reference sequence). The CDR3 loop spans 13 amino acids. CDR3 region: CASSALPRTEAFF. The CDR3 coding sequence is TGTGCCAGTAGTGCCCTCCCCCGGACTGAAGCTTTCTTT.

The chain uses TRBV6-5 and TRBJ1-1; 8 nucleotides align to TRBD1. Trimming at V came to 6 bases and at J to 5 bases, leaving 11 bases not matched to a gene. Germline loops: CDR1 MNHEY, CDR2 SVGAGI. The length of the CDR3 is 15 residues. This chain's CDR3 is CASRTTAGGGTEAFF. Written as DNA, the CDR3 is TGTGCCAGCAGGACCACAGCAGGGGGCGGTACTGAAGCTTTCTTT.

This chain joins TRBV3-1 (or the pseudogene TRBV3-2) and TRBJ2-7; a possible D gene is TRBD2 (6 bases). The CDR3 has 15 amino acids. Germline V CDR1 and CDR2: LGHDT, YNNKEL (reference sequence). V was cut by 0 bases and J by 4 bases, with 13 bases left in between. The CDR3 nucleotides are TGTGCCAGCAGCCAAGATTACGGGAGACGGTACGAGCAGTACTTC. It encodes CASSQDYGRRYEQYF.

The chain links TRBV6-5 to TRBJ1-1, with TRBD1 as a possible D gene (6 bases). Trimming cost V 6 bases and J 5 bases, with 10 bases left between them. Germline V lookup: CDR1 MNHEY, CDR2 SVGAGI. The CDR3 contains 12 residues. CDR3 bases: TGTGCCAGCAGCTACAGGGAGACTGAAGCTTTCTTT. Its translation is CASSYRETEAFF.

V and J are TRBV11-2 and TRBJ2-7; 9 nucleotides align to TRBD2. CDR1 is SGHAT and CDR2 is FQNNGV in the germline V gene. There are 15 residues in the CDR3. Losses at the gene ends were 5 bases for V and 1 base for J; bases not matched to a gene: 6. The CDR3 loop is CASSPIAGASYEQYF. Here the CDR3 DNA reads TGTGCCAGCAGCCCCATAGCGGGAGCTTCCTACGAGCAGTACTTC.

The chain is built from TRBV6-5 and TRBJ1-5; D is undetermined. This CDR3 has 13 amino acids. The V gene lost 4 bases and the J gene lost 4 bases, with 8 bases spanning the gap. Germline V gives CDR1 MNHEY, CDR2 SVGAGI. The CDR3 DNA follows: TGTGCCAGCAGTTTGAGGGCTAATCAGCCCCAGCATTTT. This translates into CASSLRANQPQHF.

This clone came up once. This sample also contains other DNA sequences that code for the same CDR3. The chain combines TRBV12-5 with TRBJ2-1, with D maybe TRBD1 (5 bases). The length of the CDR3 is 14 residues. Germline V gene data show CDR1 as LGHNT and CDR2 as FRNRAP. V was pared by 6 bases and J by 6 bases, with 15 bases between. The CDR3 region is CASGTPGQGNEQFF. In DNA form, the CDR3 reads TGTGCTAGTGGCACCCCCGGACAAGGCAATGAGCAGTTCTTC.

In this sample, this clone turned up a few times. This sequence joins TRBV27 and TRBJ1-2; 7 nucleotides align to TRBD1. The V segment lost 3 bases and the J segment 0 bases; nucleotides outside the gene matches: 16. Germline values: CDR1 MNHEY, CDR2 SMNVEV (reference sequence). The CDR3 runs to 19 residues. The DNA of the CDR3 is TGTGCCAGCAGTTTTTTGATGCTGGACAGGTCGCACTCTAACTATGGCTACACCTTC. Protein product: CASSFLMLDRSHSNYGYTF.

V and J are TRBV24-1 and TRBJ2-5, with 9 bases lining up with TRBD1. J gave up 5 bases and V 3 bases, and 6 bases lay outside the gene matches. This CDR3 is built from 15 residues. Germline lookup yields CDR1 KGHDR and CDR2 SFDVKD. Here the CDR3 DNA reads TGTGCCACCAGTGATGGGACAGGGAGTGGGGAGACCCAGTACTTC. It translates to CATSDGTGSGETQYF.

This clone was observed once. The CDR3 DNA sequence: TGTGCCCCGAGTCTGGACAGGAACACCGGGGAGCTGTTTTTT. The encoded protein is CAPSLDRNTGELFF. The chain carries TRBV24-1 and TRBJ2-2, with D possibly matching TRBD1 (6 bases). V lost 12 bases, J lost 1 base, and 14 bases lay in between. This CDR3 comprises 14 residues. Per germline, CDR1 KGHDR and CDR2 SFDVKD.

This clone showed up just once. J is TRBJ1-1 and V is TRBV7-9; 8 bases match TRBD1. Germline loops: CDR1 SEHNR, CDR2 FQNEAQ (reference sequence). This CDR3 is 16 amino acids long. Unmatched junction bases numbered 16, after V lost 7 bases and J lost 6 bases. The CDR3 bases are TGTGCCAGCACCTATCAGGGGGCCGGTATGTTCGCTGAAGCTTTCTTT. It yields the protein CASTYQGAGMFAEAFF.